The 13 T cell receptor beta chains listed next were all sequenced from one sample in a study of T cells in localized non-small cell lung cancer. Sequencing used immunoSEQ multiplex PCR; TCRdb keeps in-frame clones, though not all of them. Among about 59,000 clones, around nine tenths were seen once, and the ten largest hold about 20%. Here the sequenced sample was peripheral blood, taken before any cancer treatment. These receptors were taken from a man aged 35-69 years with stage I squamous cell lung carcinoma.

The rearrangement joins TRBV11-2 to TRBJ2-4; D gene ambiguous. The CDR3 extends over 13 amino acids. CDR1 and CDR2 from the germline V gene are SGHAT and FQNNGV. Trimming pared 5 bases from V and 2 bases from J, leaving 7 bases between. This CDR3 is CASSAGPKNIQYF. DNA of the CDR3: TGTGCCAGCAGCGCAGGTCCCAAAAACATTCAGTACTTC.

V gene TRBV30 combines with J gene TRBJ2-1; 10 bases line up with TRBD2. The V segment lost 0 bases and the J segment 6 bases; nucleotides outside the gene matches: 5. The germline gives CDR1 GTSNPN, CDR2 SVGIG (reference sequence). The CDR3 consists of 15 residues. Here the CDR3 DNA reads TGTGCCTGGAGTGTACTAGCGGGAATCGTCAATGAGCAGTTCTTC. Protein product: CAWSVLAGIVNEQFF.

V usage is TRBV5-6 and J usage is TRBJ2-2, with D possibly matching TRBD1 (6 bases). CDR1 is SGHDT, CDR2 YYEEEE, per germline. CDR3 length: 16 residues. Trimming removed 1 base from V and 0 bases from J, with 10 bases in between. The CDR3 reads CASSLLGATNTGELFF. CDR3 coding DNA: TGTGCCAGCAGCTTGTTGGGGGCGACGAACACCGGGGAGCTGTTTTTT.

This rearrangement joins TRBV9 to TRBJ2-3; 14 positions match TRBD2. Germline loops: CDR1 SGDLS, CDR2 YYNGEE. The trim removed 1 base at V and 5 bases at J, leaving 9 bases unmatched. The CDR3 is made up of 18 amino acids. The CDR3 loop is CASSVFPGTSGGVDTQYF. The CDR3 region has the DNA TGTGCCAGCAGCGTATTTCCCGGGACTAGCGGGGGAGTAGATACGCAGTATTTT.

This clone has a single count. The chain joins TRBV21-1 to TRBJ2-1. TRBV21-1 is an annotated pseudogene. The length of the CDR3 is 17 residues. The CDR3 nucleotides are TGTGCCAGCAGCAAAGCGCCTAGGGACGGCTCCTACAATGAGCAGTTCTTC. Translation gives CASSKAPRDGSYNEQFF.

The V gene is TRBV4-2, the J gene TRBJ2-7; a possible D gene is TRBD1 (6 bases). CDR1 is LGHNA, CDR2 YNFKEQ, per germline. The CDR3 is 16 amino acids. V was trimmed by 0 bases and J by 3 bases, leaving 15 bases between them. The CDR3, as DNA: TGTGCCAGCAGCCAAGAAGGGCCAGGGGAAGTCTACGAGCAGTACTTC. Encoded protein: CASSQEGPGEVYEQYF.

The chain uses TRBV9 and TRBJ2-3, with 7 bases fitting TRBD1. CDR1 is SGDLS and CDR2 is YYNGEE in the germline V gene. The J segment lost 3 bases and the V segment lost 6 bases, leaving 10 bases of the junction unmatched. CDR3 length: 15 residues. The CDR3 DNA reads as TGTGCCAGCACGACAGGGCCTGAAGGGACAGATACGCAGTATTTT. This gives the protein CASTTGPEGTDTQYF.

This chain joins TRBV27 and TRBJ2-7; D gene ambiguous. The CDR3 runs 13 residues. The germline gives CDR1 MNHEY, CDR2 SMNVEV (reference sequence). V shed 1 base and J shed 5 bases, with 9 bases lying between them. The CDR3 here is CASSLWAFHEQYF. DNA of the CDR3: TGTGCCAGCAGTTTATGGGCTTTCCACGAGCAGTACTTC.

This clone was detected only a few times. This chain joins TRBV19 and TRBJ1-1; unclear D gene. Trimming took off 5 bases at V and 1 base at J, with 8 bases between the two ends. This CDR3 is 13 amino acids long. Germline V CDR1 and CDR2: LNHDA, SQIVND (reference sequence). In DNA, the CDR3 is TGTGCCAGTAGTGGAAGCCCGAACACTGAAGCTTTCTTT. Protein: CASSGSPNTEAFF.

Here the CDR3 reads CASSPPAGMTEAFF. As DNA, the CDR3 is TGTGCCAGCAGCCCCCCGGCCGGGATGACTGAAGCTTTCTTT. The chain couples TRBV7-9 to TRBJ1-1; D not resolved. V gave up 5 bases and J gave up 5 bases, with 15 bases separating them. The CDR3 length is 14 residues. Germline values: CDR1 SEHNR, CDR2 FQNEAQ (reference sequence).

A remark on this clone: The germline gene is not matched at one end of the junction; a read error may be the cause. The chain has TRBV15 and TRBJ2-5, with unresolved D. Per the germline V gene, CDR1 is LNHNV and CDR2 is YYDKDF (reference sequence). The CDR3 is 16 amino acids. The CDR3, as DNA: TGTGCCACCAGCAGAGATTCTTATGCCTCCCAAGAGATCCAGTACTTC. Encoded protein: CATSRDSYASQEIQYF.

J is TRBJ2-1 and V is TRBV5-5; D remains unclear. This CDR3 is 13 amino acids long. V was clipped by 2 bases and J by 7 bases, with 10 bases between them. Germline CDR1 SGHKS, CDR2 YYEKEE (reference sequence). The CDR3 loop reads CASSFGPGNEQFF. CDR3 DNA sequence: TGTGCCAGCAGCTTCGGGCCCGGGAATGAGCAGTTCTTC.

The chain is built from TRBV25-1 and TRBJ1-1; perhaps TRBD1 as D (6 bases). V shed 2 bases and J shed 5 bases, with 12 bases lying between them. Germline CDR1 reads MGHDK; CDR2 reads SYGVNS. CDR3 length: 14 residues. The DNA of the CDR3 is TGTGCCAGCAGTGAACCAGGGGATAGAACTGAAGCTTTCTTT. Its translation: CASSEPGDRTEAFF. The full variable domain, rest sourced from reference TRBV25-1 and TRBJ1-1, is EADIYQTPRYLVIGTGKKITLECSQTMGHDKMYWYQQDPGMELHLIHYSYGVNSTEKGDLSSESTVSRIRTEHFPLTLESARPSHTSQYLCASSEPGDRTEAFFGQGTRLTVV.